This TCR beta chain was documented in a study of blood T cell repertoires in COVID-19. Looking at the study overall: Sites in the United States, Italy and Spain provided acute and convalescent COVID-19 samples.

As processed by the authors: Quantification of nucleated cells was approximated via reference gene primer amplification. The repertoire was sequenced with immunoSEQ multiplex PCR; TCRdb's copy has only in-frame clones and lacks some. For V, J and clone size, that table is used; D and trimming come from the DNA. The table lists 200,000 to 250,000 clones, roughly 80% of them singletons. Patients of the Seattle cohort, enrolled during active infection, were followed longitudinally. V gave up 3 bases and J gave up 3 bases, with 10 bases separating them. CDR3 length: 13 residues. Looked up from germline, CDR1 is SGDLS and CDR2 is YYNGEE.

The sample comprised peripheral blood. The sequence was obtained from a woman at least 80 years old with COVID-19, enrolled during active disease. V gene TRBV9 combines with J gene TRBJ2-7; D is possibly TRBD2 (6 bases). The CDR3 protein is CASSAGSIYEQYF. CDR3 nucleotide sequence: TGTGCCAGCAGCGCCGGGAGCATCTACGAGCAGTACTTC.